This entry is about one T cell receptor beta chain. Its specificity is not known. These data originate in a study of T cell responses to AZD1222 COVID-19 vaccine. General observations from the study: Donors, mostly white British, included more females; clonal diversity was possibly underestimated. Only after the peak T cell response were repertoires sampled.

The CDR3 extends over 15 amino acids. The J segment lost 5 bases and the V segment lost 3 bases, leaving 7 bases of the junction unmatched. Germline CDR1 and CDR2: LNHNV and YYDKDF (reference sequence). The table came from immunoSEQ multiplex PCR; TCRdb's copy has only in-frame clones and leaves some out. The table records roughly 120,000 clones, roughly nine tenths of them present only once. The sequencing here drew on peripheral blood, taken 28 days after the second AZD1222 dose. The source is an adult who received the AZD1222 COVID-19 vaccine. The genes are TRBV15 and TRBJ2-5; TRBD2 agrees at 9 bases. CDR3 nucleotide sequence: TGTGCCACCAGCAGGGATCTAGCGGGGCTTGAGACCCAGTACTTC. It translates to CATSRDLAGLETQYF.